This T cell receptor (beta chain) came from a study of regulatory T cells in long-lasting Graves disease. In the study overall: Antithyroid drugs had been taken by newly diagnosed Graves' patients for under 3 months.

In building TCR beta libraries, iRepertoire HTBI primers were used together with Arm-PCR of CDR3 regions. MiXCR was run by TCRdb on the multiplex PCR reads, yielding one entry per CDR3 protein. The data show roughly 500,000 distinct CDR3 sequences, about 12% seen once. As for this clonotype: The antigen is undetermined.

There are 17 residues in the CDR3. CDR1 is MGHRA and CDR2 is YSYEKL in the germline V gene. Trimming shortened V by 0 bases and J by 1 base, and 14 bases separated the two germline ends. The time point here: newly diagnosed GD, antithyroid drugs for less than 3 months. PBMCs provided the RNA from which the TCR library was made. General study results and limits: Favoring TRBV28, TRBJ1-2 and TRBJ2-5 was a feature seen in persistent disease.

The sample was also linked to a second study, of T cells in Graves' hyperthyroidism and ophthalmopathy. That source adds: The model's output predicted ophthalmopathy at a median of roughly 6 months prior to onset.

This sequence originates from a woman aged 30 to 39 with Graves disease. Sequences were derived from peripheral blood mononuclear cells (PBMCs), sampled at new diagnosis, from a patient treated with antithyroid drugs. The rearrangement links TRBV4-1 to TRBJ2-3; TRBD2 might be the D (6 bases). CDR3 sequence: CASSQDWGRRGTDTQYF. CDR3 DNA: TGCGCCAGCAGCCAAGATTGGGGGAGGCGGGGCACAGATACGCAGTATTTT.